The next 27 T cell receptor beta chains were all read from a single sample in a study of shared clonotypes between healthy human individuals. Produced via immunoSEQ multiplex PCR; TCRdb's table is partial and in-frame only. The table has 2 million to 2.5 million clones, roughly 92% seen once. Sequences were obtained from naive CD4+ T cells from PBMCs. Subset given: CD45RA+ positively selected. All receptors derive from a man younger than 35 in good health. Some clones in this sample may be carry-over from other donors' samples.

The CDR3 reads CASTSPIGGHEQYF. The CDR3 DNA reads TGTGCCAGCACTTCCCCCATAGGGGGCCACGAGCAGTACTTC. The rearrangement links TRBV18 to TRBJ2-7, with 7 bases matching TRBD1. V lost 8 bases and J lost 5; bases outside the gene matches: 12. This CDR3 has 14 residues. Germline values: CDR1 KGHSH, CDR2 LQKENI.

The chain couples TRBV2 to TRBJ2-1, with 8 bases identical to TRBD1. The germline CDR1 and CDR2 sequences are SNHLY and FYNNEI. The CDR3 runs to 11 residues. Trimming at V came to 4 bases and at J to 15 bases, leaving 5 bases not matched to a gene. The CDR3 sequence: CASSGTGIRFF. CDR3 sequence (DNA): TGTGCCAGCAGTGGGACAGGGATAAGGTTCTTC.

V and J are TRBV5-1 and TRBJ1-5; D not resolved. CDR3 length: 13 amino acids. The V gene lost 0 bases and the J gene lost 7 bases, with 8 bases spanning the gap. Germline-derived CDR1 and CDR2 are SGHRS and YFSETQ. The CDR3 spells CASSLEGQQPQHF. In DNA form, the CDR3 reads TGCGCCAGCAGCTTGGAAGGTCAGCAGCCCCAGCATTTT.

The chain links TRBV5-1 to TRBJ1-5, with D possibly matching TRBD1 (6 bases). The CDR3 is 14 amino acids. In germline, CDR1 is SGHRS, CDR2 YFSETQ. V lost 4 bases and J 4 bases, leaving 12 bases between the germline ends. The CDR3 spells CASSSFRGNQPQHF. Written as DNA, the CDR3 is TGCGCCAGCAGCAGCTTCAGGGGTAATCAGCCCCAGCATTTT.

This clone was detected once. V gene TRBV9 combines with J gene TRBJ2-5; TRBD2 agrees at 12 bases. This CDR3 is built from 16 residues. Losses at the gene ends were 4 bases for V and 4 bases for J; bases not matched to a gene: 8. The germline CDR1 and CDR2 sequences are SGDLS and YYNGEE. The CDR3 protein is CASSKTSGSVGETQYF. The DNA of the CDR3 is TGTGCCAGCAGCAAGACTAGCGGGAGTGTCGGAGAGACCCAGTACTTC.

Regarding this clone: Other nucleotide sequences from this sample produce the same CDR3. This chain uses TRBV9 with TRBJ2-1, with TRBD1 identical over 9 bases. Germline V gives CDR1 SGDLS, CDR2 YYNGEE. The CDR3 is made up of 15 amino acids. Trimming at V came to 0 bases and at J to 3 bases, leaving 1 base not matched to a gene. The CDR3 spells CASSVGDRVYNEQFF. The CDR3 nucleotides read TGTGCCAGCAGCGTAGGGGACAGGGTCTACAATGAGCAGTTCTTC.

This sequence joins TRBV18 and TRBJ2-1; a possible D gene is TRBD2 (5 bases). Trimming cost V 3 bases and J 9 bases, with 12 bases left between them. Germline-derived CDR1 and CDR2 are KGHSH and LQKENI. The CDR3 loop spans 13 amino acids. This chain's CDR3 is CASSPDFRGEQFF. The CDR3 region has the DNA TGTGCCAGCTCACCTGATTTTCGGGGTGAGCAGTTCTTC.

With regard to this clone: Other nucleotide sequences in the sample specify the same CDR3. The chain combines TRBV6-6 with TRBJ1-6, with TRBD1 identical over 7 bases. Looked up from germline, CDR1 is MNHNY and CDR2 is SVGAGI (reference sequence). This CDR3 spans 13 amino acids. Trimming took 5 bases from V and 8 from J; bases not matched to a gene: 3. The CDR3 bases are TGTGCCAGCAGTCCTACAGGGGATTCACCCCTCCACTTT. Translation: CASSPTGDSPLHF.

The gene calls are TRBV19 and TRBJ2-1; D could derive from TRBD1 or TRBD2 (6 bases each). V dropped 6 bases and J dropped 3 bases, with 12 bases sitting between them. This CDR3 has 14 residues. Per the germline V gene, CDR1 is LNHDA and CDR2 is SQIVND (reference sequence). The DNA of the CDR3 is TGTGCCAGTAGACGACTAGGGGGCTACAATGAGCAGTTCTTC. Protein sequence: CASRRLGGYNEQFF.

V is TRBV6-1 and J is TRBJ2-7; D might be TRBD1 (7 bases). The germline V gene has CDR1 MNHNS and CDR2 SASEGT. V gave up 3 bases and J gave up 0 bases, with 15 bases separating them. The CDR3 has 16 residues. CDR3 nucleotides: TGTGCCAGCAGTGATATCCCAGGGGGACTCTCCTACGAGCAGTACTTC. Translation: CASSDIPGGLSYEQYF.

The J gene is TRBJ2-7, the V gene TRBV5-6; 8 positions match TRBD1. V was clipped by 4 bases and J by 3 bases; unmatched bases: 9. The germline V gene encodes CDR1 SGHDT and CDR2 YYEEEE. The CDR3 contains 15 residues. CDR3 amino acids: CASSAGTGQGYEQYF. The CDR3 DNA follows: TGTGCCAGCAGCGCCGGAACAGGACAGGGCTACGAGCAGTACTTC.

This clone came up once. Different DNA sequences within this sample yield the same CDR3. This chain joins TRBV20-1 and TRBJ2-3; D unresolved. The CDR3 totals 11 residues. V lost 2 bases, J lost 6 bases, and 6 bases lay in between. CDR1 is DFQATT and CDR2 is SNEGSKA in the germline V gene (reference sequence). In nucleotides, the CDR3 is TGCAGTGCTAGATTGCGGGATACGCAGTATTTT. Protein sequence: CSARLRDTQYF.

V gene TRBV15 combines with J gene TRBJ2-1; D ambiguous. Germline CDR1 is LNHNV and CDR2 is YYDKDF (reference sequence). The CDR3 runs to 14 residues. Deletions cut 1 base from V and 5 bases from J, with 9 bases between. The CDR3 DNA is TGTGCCACCAGCAGAGCGGCGGCTAACAATGAGCAGTTCTTC. Encoded protein: CATSRAAANNEQFF.

The J gene is TRBJ1-6, the V gene TRBV6-6; no firm D call. The CDR3 is made up of 12 amino acids. Looked up from germline, CDR1 is MNHNY and CDR2 is SVGAGI (reference sequence). V shed 2 bases and J shed 7 bases, with 3 bases lying between them. In DNA, the CDR3 is TGTGCCAGCAGTTACATGAATTCACCCCTCCACTTT. Its protein product is CASSYMNSPLHF.

Comments on this clone: Different DNA sequences within this sample yield the same CDR3. The J gene is TRBJ1-2, the V gene TRBV29-1; the match to TRBD1 covers 10 bases. Germline trimming cut 6 bases from V and 4 bases from J; bases unmatched to any gene: 5. Germline V gene sequence: CDR1 SQVTM, CDR2 ANQGSEA. CDR3 size: 13 residues. CDR3 DNA: TGCAGCGTCGAGCGGGACAGGGGCTATGGCTACACCTTC. It encodes CSVERDRGYGYTF.

The CDR3 nucleotides are TGTGCCAGCAGCGTTAACCAGGGGGGATTAGGCGAGCAGTACTTC. Translated, it gives CASSVNQGGLGEQYF. The rearrangement joins TRBV9 to TRBJ2-7, with D possibly TRBD1 on 7 matching bases. From germline, CDR1 is SGDLS and CDR2 YYNGEE. The CDR3 is made up of 15 amino acids. V was trimmed by 2 bases and J by 6 bases, leaving 18 bases between them. Together with reference TRBV9 and TRBJ2-7, the CDR3 gives the full variable domain: DSGVTQTPKHLITATGQRVTLRCSPRSGDLSVYWYQQSLDQGLQFLIQYYNGEERAKGNILERFSAQQFPDLHSELNLSSLELGDSALYFCASSVNQGGLGEQYFGPGTRLTVT.

J is TRBJ2-1 and V is TRBV7-3; D possibly uses TRBD1 or TRBD2 (5 bases each). CDR3 length equals 15 residues. Trimming pared 1 base from V and 0 bases from J, leaving 7 bases between. The V gene's germline CDR1 is SGHTA and CDR2 FQGTGA. The CDR3 DNA is TGTGCCAGCAGCTTAATGGGGGACTCCTACAATGAGCAGTTCTTC. Protein sequence: CASSLMGDSYNEQFF.

The chain has TRBV7-6 and TRBJ2-1, with D tentatively TRBD1 (5 bases). Germline values: CDR1 SGHVS, CDR2 FNYEAQ. The CDR3 is 16 amino acids. Trimming pared 5 bases from V and 4 bases from J, leaving 18 bases between. For the CDR3, the DNA is TGTGCCAGCAGCGATCTAATGGGGCGTTCTTACAATGAGCAGTTCTTC. Protein sequence: CASSDLMGRSYNEQFF.

The chain combines TRBV5-4 with TRBJ1-3; possible D gene TRBD1, 5 bases. This CDR3 is built from 16 residues. The V and J ends lost 0 bases and 0 bases respectively, with 10 bases between them. In germline, CDR1 is SGHNT, CDR2 YYREEE (reference sequence). The CDR3 DNA is TGTGCCAGCAGCTTGGGACAGCTAGACTCTGGAAACACCATATATTTT. This codes for CASSLGQLDSGNTIYF.

A note on this clone: Other DNA sequences from this sample encode an identical CDR3 as well. The chain joins TRBV28 to TRBJ2-5, with D uncertain. This CDR3 spans 12 amino acids. Germline CDR1 MDHEN, CDR2 SYDVKM. V lost 2 bases and J 5 bases, leaving 6 bases between the germline ends. The CDR3 loop reads CASSLLGETQYF. Here the CDR3 DNA reads TGTGCCAGCAGTTTACTTGGGGAGACCCAGTACTTC.

This sequence joins TRBV10-3 and TRBJ2-2; D might be TRBD1 (5 bases). The CDR3 runs 16 residues. The germline V and J ends were trimmed by 0 bases and 2 bases, with 10 bases remaining between them. Germline values: CDR1 ENHRY, CDR2 SYGVKD. The DNA for the CDR3 is TGTGCCATCAGTGAGTCAGGCAGGGCAAACACCGGGGAGCTGTTTTTT. As protein: CAISESGRANTGELFF.

This chain uses TRBV4-1 with TRBJ1-1; tentative D call: TRBD1 (5 bases). The CDR3 sequence is 16 residues long. V shed 0 bases and J shed 5 bases, with 16 bases lying between them. Germline lookup yields CDR1 MGHRA and CDR2 YSYEKL. CDR3: CASSQDFYIGATEAFF. In DNA, the CDR3 is TGCGCCAGCAGCCAAGATTTTTACATAGGGGCGACTGAAGCTTTCTTT.

The chain employs TRBV4-1 and TRBJ2-7, with D possibly TRBD2 on 5 matching bases. Trimming stripped 5 bases from V and 0 bases from J, with 11 bases between. The CDR3 loop spans 14 amino acids. CDR1 and CDR2 (germline): MGHRA, YSYEKL. The CDR3 protein is CASSKPGSSYEQYF. In DNA, the CDR3 is TGCGCCAGCAGCAAACCGGGGAGCTCCTACGAGCAGTACTTC.

The V gene is TRBV10-3, the J gene TRBJ2-1; possible D gene TRBD1, 6 bases. Per germline, CDR1 ENHRY and CDR2 SYGVKD. The germline V and J ends were trimmed by 9 bases and 1 base, with 10 bases remaining between them. CDR3 length equals 13 residues. This CDR3 is CAIRTDSYNEQFF. The CDR3 nucleotides read TGTGCCATACGGACAGATTCCTACAATGAGCAGTTCTTC.

The gene calls are TRBV7-3 and TRBJ2-1; TRBD1 aligns across 7 bases. Trimming removed 5 bases from V and 3 bases from J; junction bases left unmatched: 10. The CDR3 length is 16 residues. From germline, CDR1 is SGHTA and CDR2 FQGTGA. CDR3 DNA: TGTGCCAGCAGCCTCAGCCGGGACAGTAACTACAATGAGCAGTTCTTC. This translates into CASSLSRDSNYNEQFF.

The chain has TRBV23-1 and TRBJ2-7; D is unclear. TRBV23-1 is assigned to the ORF class and has an uncertain function. The V end lost 4 bases, the J end lost 4 bases, and 23 bases lay between the germline ends. The CDR3 has 17 residues. The CDR3 coding sequence is TGCGCCAGCAGTCTGGGTTCCTGGGCGGACGGAAAATACGAGCAGTACTTC. This translates into CASSLGSWADGKYEQYF.

The chain joins TRBV5-1 to TRBJ1-2, with D unresolved. The CDR3 has 14 amino acids. The V end was cut by 4 bases, the J end by 3 bases, with 13 bases between. Germline values: CDR1 SGHRS, CDR2 YFSETQ. As DNA, the CDR3 is TGCGCCAGCAGCCCTGTGGCTAGCGACTATGGCTACACCTTC. Translating it yields CASSPVASDYGYTF. The full variable domain, with the rest looked up from reference TRBV5-1 and TRBJ1-2, is KAGVTQTPRYLIKTRGQQVTLSCSPISGHRSVSWYQQTPGQGLQFLFEYFSETQRNKGNFPGRFSGRQFSNSRSEMNVSTLELGDSALYLCASSPVASDYGYTFGSGTRLTVV.